The sequence of this T cell receptor (beta chain) was determined in a study of blood T cells in healthy people across ages. Primed by a sample-barcoded 5' primer and a J-beta primer mix, a second PCR proceeded for 7 to 11 cycles. All cDNA molecules were each tagged by a template-switch adaptor with 12 random nucleotides. TCRdb fed the 5' RACE reads into MiXCR, producing one record per CDR3 protein. This table has some 800,000 distinct CDR3 sequences, about 25% appearing once. From germline, CDR1 is MDHEN and CDR2 SYDVKM. Trimming took 8 bases from V and 7 from J, leaving 9 bases between them. The CDR3 consists of 12 residues. This sample also appeared in a second study, on T cells of mothers and their children. That source notes: A second PCR was performed with the M1S primer. This primer added sample barcodes and 2-4 random nucleotides. Detection of persistent microchimeric T cell clones did not occur.

Sequences were obtained from blood. The gene calls are TRBV28 and TRBJ1-6, with TRBD1 as a possible D gene (5 bases). The clonotype was recovered from a boy younger than 18 in good health. CDR3: CASGTLNSPLHF. CDR3 bases: TGTGCCAGCGGGACCCTGAATTCACCCCTCCACTTT.